The 21 T cell receptor beta chains presented below share a single source sample, sequenced in a study of regulatory T cells in long-lasting Graves disease. Sequencing libraries for TCR beta were prepared with iRepertoire HTBI primers and Arm-PCR of CDR3 regions. TCRdb re-called the multiplex PCR reads with MiXCR, one entry per CDR3 protein. The data contain roughly 420,000 distinct CDR3 sequences, 13% to 15% of them singletons. Time point specified: newly diagnosed GD, antithyroid drugs for less than 3 months. From RNA extracted from PBMCs, the TCR library was made. Another study also made use of these data, one on T cells in Graves' hyperthyroidism and ophthalmopathy.

The specimen comprised peripheral blood mononuclear cells (PBMCs), sampled at new diagnosis, from a patient treated with antithyroid drugs. The receptors come from a woman in her forties or fifties with Graves disease.

This clonotype was recorded at least ten times. This chain links TRBV12-3 or TRBV12-4 with TRBJ1-1; D remains unclear. CDR3 length: 14 amino acids. Between the trimmed V and J ends, which lost 2 bases and 1 base, there was a span of 8 bases. The CDR3 coding sequence is TGTGCCAGCAGTTTACCCCATAAGAACACTGAAGCTTTCTTT. This codes for CASSLPHKNTEAFF.

V is TRBV6-2 or TRBV6-3 and J is TRBJ2-7; 9 nucleotides line up with TRBD1. CDR1 is MNHEY and CDR2 is SVGEGT in the germline V gene. Losses at the gene ends were 5 bases for V and 7 bases for J; bases not matched to a gene: 9. This CDR3 region has 14 residues. The CDR3 region is CASSRPGQGTEQYF. The CDR3 nucleotides read TGTGCCAGCAGTCGACCGGGACAGGGTACGGAGCAGTACTTC.

The chain joins TRBV5-4 to TRBJ2-2, with 7 bases matching TRBD2. Germline V gene lookup returns CDR1 SGHNT and CDR2 YYREEE (reference sequence). The CDR3 spans 15 residues. Trimming at V came to 0 bases and at J to 4 bases, leaving 3 bases not matched to a gene. The CDR3 protein is CASSLVVAGTGELFF. The CDR3 coding sequence is TGTGCCAGCAGCTTGGTGGTAGCGGGCACCGGGGAGCTGTTTTTT.

This clonotype was seen more than once but under ten times. The rearrangement links TRBV27 to TRBJ2-5; 9 bases are shared with TRBD2. The V gene's germline CDR1 is MNHEY and CDR2 SMNVEV (reference sequence). CDR3 length: 14 amino acids. Trimming at V came to 7 bases and at J to 4 bases, leaving 7 bases not matched to a gene. CDR3 in amino acids: CASNQAGGSETQYF. The CDR3 nucleotides are TGTGCCAGCAATCAAGCGGGAGGATCAGAGACCCAGTACTTC.

This clonotype appeared many times. CDR3 DNA: TGTGCCAGCCGTGTGGACTACAATGAGCAGTTCTTC. Its protein is CASRVDYNEQFF. The chain joins TRBV7-9 to TRBJ2-1; D remains ambiguous. The CDR3 length is 12 residues. The V gene lost 8 bases and the J gene lost 3 bases, with 8 bases spanning the gap. Germline CDR1 SEHNR, CDR2 FQNEAQ (reference sequence). The full variable domain, with the rest looked up from reference TRBV7-9 and TRBJ2-1, is DTGVSQNPRHKITKRGQNVTFRCDPISEHNRLYWYRQTLGQGPEFLTYFQNEAQLEKSRLLSDRFSAERPKGSFSTLEIQRTEQGDSAMYLCASRVDYNEQFFGPGTRLTVL.

CDR3 protein: CASSGSYTGSTGELFF. CDR3 bases: TGTGCCAGCAGCGGATCCTATACAGGGTCCACCGGGGAGCTGTTTTTT. The rearrangement uses TRBV9 and TRBJ2-2; tentatively, D is TRBD1 (6 bases). The CDR3 has 16 amino acids. V was trimmed by 3 bases and J by 4 bases, leaving 16 bases between them. Germline V lookup: CDR1 SGDLS, CDR2 YYNGEE.

This clonotype occurred many times. The V and J genes are TRBV11-2 and TRBJ2-3; D unresolved. Trimming shortened V by 0 bases and J by 4 bases, and 8 bases separated the two germline ends. This CDR3 spans 14 amino acids. Germline V gene data show CDR1 as SGHAT and CDR2 as FQNNGV. DNA for the CDR3: TGTGCCAGCAGCTTAGATTCAGGACCAGATACGCAGTATTTT. This sequence encodes CASSLDSGPDTQYF.

This rearrangement joins TRBV28 to TRBJ2-7; a possible D gene is TRBD1 (5 bases). This CDR3 region has 15 residues. Looked up from germline, CDR1 is MDHEN and CDR2 is SYDVKM. The V gene lost 3 bases and the J gene lost 1 base, with 13 bases spanning the gap. CDR3 sequence (DNA): TGTGCCAGCAGTTTCGTGACAGAATCTTCCTACGAGCAGTACTTC. Amino acids: CASSFVTESSYEQYF. Supplemented by reference TRBV28 and TRBJ2-7, the full variable domain reads DVKVTQSSRYLVKRTGEKVFLECVQDMDHENMFWYRQDPGLGLRLIYFSYDVKMKEKGDIPEGYSVSREKKERFSLILESASTNQTSMYLCASSFVTESSYEQYFGPGTRLTVT.

This clonotype was counted ten times or more. J is TRBJ1-2 and V is TRBV27, with D maybe TRBD1 (6 bases). V dropped 0 bases and J dropped 0 bases, with 8 bases sitting between them. Germline lookup yields CDR1 MNHEY and CDR2 SMNVEV (reference sequence). The CDR3 is 15 residues long. The DNA for the CDR3 is TGTGCCAGCAGTTTATCGGGGGCTTCTAACTATGGCTACACCTTC. Amino acids: CASSLSGASNYGYTF.

There are a few counts of this clonotype. The chain recombines TRBV4-1 with TRBJ2-7; TRBD2 matches at 7 bases. The V gene end was trimmed by 1 base and the J gene end by 3 bases; junction bases not matched to a gene: 6. The germline CDR1 and CDR2 sequences are MGHRA and YSYEKL. CDR3 length: 15 residues. CDR3 loop: CASSQVGTNIYEQYF. The CDR3 region has the DNA TGCGCCAGCAGCCAAGTCGGGACTAACATCTACGAGCAGTACTTC.

This clonotype has a handful of counts. The V and J genes are TRBV9 and TRBJ1-1; D is perhaps TRBD1 (5 bases). The germline V gene encodes CDR1 SGDLS and CDR2 YYNGEE. Trimming stripped 3 bases from V and 3 bases from J, with 15 bases between. CDR3 length equals 15 residues. Here the CDR3 DNA reads TGTGCCAGCAGCGGAACCCTCCAGGGCGACACTGAAGCTTTCTTT. This translates into CASSGTLQGDTEAFF.

The rearrangement joins TRBV27 to TRBJ1-1; a weak D match, TRBD1 (6 bases). Trimming shortened V by 1 base and J by 1 base, and 10 bases separated the two germline ends. The germline CDR1 and CDR2 sequences are MNHEY and SMNVEV (reference sequence). This CDR3 is 15 amino acids long. The CDR3 nucleotides read TGTGCCAGCAGTTTATGGGGGGCCGGGAACACTGAAGCTTTCTTT. Its protein product is CASSLWGAGNTEAFF.

This clonotype was picked up many times. The chain recombines TRBV30 with TRBJ2-3; no reliable D call. This CDR3 has 12 amino acids. With 0 bases removed from V and 4 bases from J, the gap between germline ends came to 5 bases. Germline CDR1 reads GTSNPN; CDR2 reads SVGIG (reference sequence). The CDR3 reads CAWSVIADTQYF. CDR3 coding DNA: TGTGCCTGGAGTGTAATTGCAGATACGCAGTATTTT.

This clonotype was seen a few times. This chain connects TRBV6-1 to TRBJ2-7, with 9 bases fitting TRBD1. Trimming removed 6 bases from V and 5 bases from J; junction bases left unmatched: 14. The CDR3 has 16 amino acids. Germline CDR1 and CDR2: MNHNS and SASEGT. CDR3 loop: CASRPQGAPRSDEQYF. DNA of the CDR3: TGTGCCAGCAGACCACAGGGGGCCCCCCGGTCCGACGAGCAGTACTTC.

This clonotype has at least ten counts. The chain recombines TRBV6-1 with TRBJ1-3, with 10 bases aligning to TRBD1. J was trimmed by 4 bases and V by 2 bases; bases with no gene match: 8. This CDR3 contains 17 residues. Germline V gene data show CDR1 as MNHNS and CDR2 as SASEGT. The CDR3 protein is CASSEKLGTGDGNTIYF. In DNA form, the CDR3 reads TGTGCCAGCAGTGAAAAACTCGGGACAGGGGACGGAAACACCATATATTTT.

This clonotype was observed many times. J is TRBJ1-2 and V is TRBV12-3 or TRBV12-4; D is unresolved. The CDR3 sequence is 16 residues long. V lost 6 bases and J lost 4, with 21 bases in between. The CDR3 loop reads CASSPSGGRKSYGYTF. The CDR3 coding sequence is TGTGCCAGCAGCCCCTCGGGTGGCAGAAAGAGCTATGGCTACACCTTC.

This clonotype showed up many times. The chain employs TRBV28 and TRBJ2-1, with 8 nucleotides matching TRBD2. The germline CDR1 and CDR2 sequences are MDHEN and SYDVKM. This CDR3 spans 16 amino acids. V dropped 7 bases and J dropped 5; count of bases not matched to a gene: 13. The CDR3 is CASTQAGESPHNEQFF. CDR3 in DNA: TGTGCCAGCACCCAAGCGGGAGAGTCACCTCACAATGAGCAGTTCTTC.

V gene TRBV19 combines with J gene TRBJ2-1, with D unresolved. The CDR3 is 14 amino acids. Germline V CDR1 and CDR2: LNHDA, SQIVND (reference sequence). V lost 5 bases and J lost 4, with 12 bases in between. The CDR3: CASSSIAAYNEQFF. In DNA form, the CDR3 reads TGTGCCAGTAGTTCCATTGCGGCGTACAATGAGCAGTTCTTC.

This clonotype was detected many times. An end of the junction differs from the germline gene, which may be a read error. The J gene is TRBJ2-1, the V gene TRBV7-7; 9 nucleotides align to TRBD2. CDR1 SSHAT and CDR2 FNYEAQ come from the germline V gene (reference sequence). The CDR3 runs to 17 residues. DNA for the CDR3: TGTGCTAGCAGCTTATTTTCGCCGGCGGGAGGGCTCAGTGAGCAGTTCTTC. It yields the protein CASSLFSPAGGLSEQFF.

This clonotype was detected many times. The chain carries TRBV28 and TRBJ2-1; D unresolved. CDR1 is MDHEN and CDR2 is SYDVKM in the germline V gene. Trimming cost V 0 bases and J 0 bases, with 6 bases left between them. The CDR3 is 15 residues long. The CDR3 nucleotides read TGTGCCAGCAGTTTATGGGTGAGCTCCTACAATGAGCAGTTCTTC. Protein product: CASSLWVSSYNEQFF. Full variable domain (remainder filled in from reference TRBV28 and TRBJ2-1): DVKVTQSSRYLVKRTGEKVFLECVQDMDHENMFWYRQDPGLGLRLIYFSYDVKMKEKGDIPEGYSVSREKKERFSLILESASTNQTSMYLCASSLWVSSYNEQFFGPGTRLTVL.

This clonotype was picked up a small number of times. The gene calls are TRBV7-2 and TRBJ1-3; D call uncertain. Germline V gene lookup returns CDR1 SGHTA and CDR2 FQGNSA. Between the trimmed V and J ends, which lost 3 bases and 0 bases, there was a span of 12 bases. This CDR3 is 16 amino acids long. The CDR3 reads CASSLGSDHSGNTIYF. The DNA of the CDR3 is TGTGCCAGCAGCTTGGGCTCAGATCACTCTGGAAACACCATATATTTT.